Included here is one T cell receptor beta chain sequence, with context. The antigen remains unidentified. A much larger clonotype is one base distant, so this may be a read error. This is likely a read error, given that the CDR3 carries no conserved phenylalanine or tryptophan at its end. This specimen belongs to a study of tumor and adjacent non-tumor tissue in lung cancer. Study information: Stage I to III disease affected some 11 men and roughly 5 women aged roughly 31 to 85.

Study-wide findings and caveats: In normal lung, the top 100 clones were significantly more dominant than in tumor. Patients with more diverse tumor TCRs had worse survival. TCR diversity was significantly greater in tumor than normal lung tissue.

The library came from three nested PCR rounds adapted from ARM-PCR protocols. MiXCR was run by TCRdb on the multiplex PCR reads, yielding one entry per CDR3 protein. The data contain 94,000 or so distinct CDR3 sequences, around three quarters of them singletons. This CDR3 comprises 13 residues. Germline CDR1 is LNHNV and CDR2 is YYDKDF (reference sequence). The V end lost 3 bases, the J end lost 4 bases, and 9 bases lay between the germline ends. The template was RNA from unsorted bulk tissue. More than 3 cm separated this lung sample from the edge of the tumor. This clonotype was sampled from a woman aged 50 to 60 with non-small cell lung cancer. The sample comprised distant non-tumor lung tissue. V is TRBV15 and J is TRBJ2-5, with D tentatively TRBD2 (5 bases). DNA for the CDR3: TGTGCCACCAGCAGCACGGGGAGAGAGACCCAGTACTTA. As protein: CATSSTGRETQYL.